The rows below give T cell receptor beta chains drawn from one sample of a study of blood T cell repertoires in COVID-19. Sequenced by immunoSEQ multiplex PCR; TCRdb stores in-frame clones only, minus some. The sample has a few hundred thousand clones, 80% to 90% seen once. The sequencing input was PBMCs or T cells enriched from blood (not recorded which). All receptors come from a man aged 18 to 29 who had recovered from COVID-19. The CDR3 runs from the conserved cysteine through the conserved F or W. A D gene is named only where the DNA matches it firmly. Only some rows state a clone size, as once, few, many or a class for expanded clones.

cdr3_nt	cdr3_aa	d_call	j_call	clone_size	cdr3_length	v_call
TGTGCCAGCAGCTTCTTGTCAGCGTCGCATGAGCAGTTCTTC	CASSFLSASHEQFF	.	TRBJ2-1	.	14	TRBV11-2
TGTGCCAGCAGCCGCGGGACAGGCTTAACCTACGAGCAGTACTTC	CASSRGTGLTYEQYF	TRBD1	TRBJ2-7	.	15	TRBV11-2
TGTGCCAGCAGCTTGGGGCAGGGAAACACTGAAGCTTTCTTT	CASSLGQGNTEAFF	.	TRBJ1-1	.	14	TRBV7-9
TGTGCCAGCAGTTTCCGGGCGGGACTCTATGGCTACACCTTC	CASSFRAGLYGYTF	.	TRBJ1-2	.	14	TRBV28
TGTGCTAGTGTGGCACAGGGGTTTTGGGGAAACACCATATATTTT	CASVAQGFWGNTIYF	TRBD1	TRBJ1-3	.	15	TRBV12-5
TGTGCCAGCAGCCACACGGGACAGGGATACGAGCAGTACTTC	CASSHTGQGYEQYF	TRBD1	TRBJ2-7	.	14	TRBV7-9
TGTGCCAGCAGGCGATCTCAACCCTACGAGCAGTACTTC	CASRRSQPYEQYF	.	TRBJ2-7	.	13	TRBV21-1
TGCGCCAGCAGTGCCGGGACAGGGGATGGCTACACCTTC	CASSAGTGDGYTF	TRBD1	TRBJ1-2	.	13	TRBV10-1
TGTGCCAGCAGCTCGCAACGGGAGGGAATCGGGTTCTTC	CASSSQREGIGFF	TRBD2	TRBJ2-1	.	13	TRBV7-9
TGTGCCTGGAGTGTTAAGGAGCGACGGGTGACCTACGAGCAGTACTTC	CAWSVKERRVTYEQYF	.	TRBJ2-7	.	16	TRBV30
TGTGCCAGCAGCTTAATAGACCAAGAGACCCAGTACTTC	CASSLIDQETQYF	.	TRBJ2-5	once	13	TRBV5-6
TGCGCCAGCAGCTTGGCCGGCGCGGGGGGGTATGGCTACACCTTC	CASSLAGAGGYGYTF	.	TRBJ1-2	.	15	TRBV5-1
TGTGCCATCAGTCAGAATAGGGGGGAGGGCACTGAAGCTTTCTTT	CAISQNRGEGTEAFF	.	TRBJ1-1	.	15	TRBV10-3
TGCGCCAGCAGTGAGTCGAGGGGAGGTCCGAACACTGAAGCTTTCTTT	CASSESRGGPNTEAFF	.	TRBJ1-1	.	16	TRBV10-1
TGCGCCAGCAGCCAAGATAGGGGGAGCTATGGCTACACCTTC	CASSQDRGSYGYTF	.	TRBJ1-2	.	14	TRBV4-1
TGTGCCAGCAGCCCACAGGGGGCGGACAAAAACATTCAGTACTTC	CASSPQGADKNIQYF	TRBD1	TRBJ2-4	.	15	TRBV7-9
TGTGCCAGCAGCTTAAGGACAGGGGGCGACTATGGCTACACCTTC	CASSLRTGGDYGYTF	TRBD1	TRBJ1-2	.	15	TRBV7-2
TGTGCCAGCTCACCTACAGGTAGCTCCTACAATGAGCAGTTCTTC	CASSPTGSSYNEQFF	.	TRBJ2-1	.	15	TRBV18
TGCGCCAGCAGCCAAGAATATGACAGCTCTGGAAACACCATATATTTT	CASSQEYDSSGNTIYF	.	TRBJ1-3	.	16	TRBV4-1
TGTGCCAGCAGCCCACAACAGGGAAGTCAGCCCCAGCATTTT	CASSPQQGSQPQHF	.	TRBJ1-5	.	14	TRBV7-2
TGTGCCAGCAGCTCCCGAGGACAGCCGGAGCTGTTTTTT	CASSSRGQPELFF	.	TRBJ2-2	.	13	TRBV7-9
TGTGCCACCAGTCCCCGACAGGGGTCCTACGAGCAGTACTTC	CATSPRQGSYEQYF	TRBD1	TRBJ2-7	.	14	TRBV24-1
TGTGCCAGCAGCCTGCATTCGGGCGAGCAGTACTTC	CASSLHSGEQYF	.	TRBJ2-7	once	12	TRBV6-2/TRBV6-3
TGTGCCAGCAGCTCTAGGATTGATTCACCCCTCCACTTT	CASSSRIDSPLHF	.	TRBJ1-6	.	13	TRBV6-5
TGTGCCATCAGCGACAGACTAGCGCGAGAGACCCAGTACTTC	CAISDRLARETQYF	TRBD2	TRBJ2-5	once	14	TRBV10-3
TGCAGCGTTGAAGAACGGGACCTTGGAGGGACAGGTACTCAAGAGACCCAGTACTTC	CSVEERDLGGTGTQETQYF	TRBD1	TRBJ2-5	.	19	TRBV29-1
TGTGCCAGCAGTTTTAGCGGGAGAACGGTCGAGCAGTACTTC	CASSFSGRTVEQYF	TRBD2	TRBJ2-7	.	14	TRBV27
TGCGCCAGCAGCAAGAGGACTGTTTTCGATGAGCAGTTCTTC	CASSKRTVFDEQFF	.	TRBJ2-1	.	14	TRBV4-1
TGTGCCAGCAGCTTAAAAAGGGGGCGGTTGGGTACCGGGGAGCTGTTTTTT	CASSLKRGRLGTGELFF	TRBD1	TRBJ2-2	.	17	TRBV7-2
TGTGCCAGCAGTGAGAGCCAAGACAATCAGCCCCAGCATTTT	CASSESQDNQPQHF	.	TRBJ1-5	.	14	TRBV2
TGTGCCAGCAGTTGGGGACAGGGAATCATCTCCGAGCAGTACTTC	CASSWGQGIISEQYF	TRBD1	TRBJ2-7	once	15	TRBV6-5
TGTGCCAGCAGCCCGACAGGGAGGTCACCGGGGGAGCAGTACTTC	CASSPTGRSPGEQYF	.	TRBJ2-7	.	15	TRBV11-2
TGTGCCAGCAGTTCTCCGGGGGATACGCAGTATTTT	CASSSPGDTQYF	.	TRBJ2-3	.	12	TRBV12-3/TRBV12-4
TGTGCCAGCAGCATACTTAGCGGGGGGATCACAGATACGCAGTATTTT	CASSILSGGITDTQYF	TRBD2	TRBJ2-3	.	16	TRBV11-2
TGTGCCAGCAGTAACAACATTCCGGGACTAGCGGGCGCAAGCTCCTACGAGCAGTACTTC	CASSNNIPGLAGASSYEQYF	.	TRBJ2-7	.	20	TRBV21-1
TGTGCCAGCAGTTACCAGGGGCGGGTCGAGCAGTACTTC	CASSYQGRVEQYF	.	TRBJ2-7	few	13	TRBV6-6
TGTGCCAGTAACCAAGCGAACAGCAATCAGCCCCAGCATTTT	CASNQANSNQPQHF	.	TRBJ1-5	.	14	TRBV19
TGTGCCAGCAGTACCGAGCAATCCTACGAGCAGTACTTC	CASSTEQSYEQYF	.	TRBJ2-7	.	13	TRBV6-2/TRBV6-3
TGCGCCAGCAGCCAACAGGTAGGAGGAGCCGGGAACACTGAAGCTTTCTTT	CASSQQVGGAGNTEAFF	.	TRBJ1-1	.	17	TRBV4-3
TGTGCCACAATCCAAGCGGGAGTACCCGATGAGCAGTTCTTC	CATIQAGVPDEQFF	TRBD2	TRBJ2-1	.	14	TRBV27
TGTGCCAGCAGCCAAGGCCCCCAGCGGGGGGGATGGGAGCAGTACTTC	CASSQGPQRGGWEQYF	TRBD2	TRBJ2-7	.	16	TRBV14
TGTGCCAGCGGAACCCGGAGAAACCAAGAGACCCAGTACTTC	CASGTRRNQETQYF	.	TRBJ2-5	.	14	TRBV27
TGTGCCAGCAGTAGAGACCCCGGGACAGGGGGTGGCGAGCAGTACTTC	CASSRDPGTGGGEQYF	TRBD1	TRBJ2-7	.	16	TRBV6-2/TRBV6-3
TGCGCCAGCAGCCCTCTAGCGGGGGGCTCCCATGAGCAGTTCTTC	CASSPLAGGSHEQFF	TRBD2	TRBJ2-1	.	15	TRBV5-1
TGCGCCAGCAGTGACCCGACAGGGGCGGCTTTCTTT	CASSDPTGAAFF	TRBD1	TRBJ1-1	.	12	TRBV10-1
TGTGCCAGCAGCCAGGGATGGACAGGGAATGGCTACACCTTC	CASSQGWTGNGYTF	TRBD1	TRBJ1-2	.	14	TRBV14
TGTGCCAGCAGCCCGCGCCCTTTT	CASSPRPF	.	TRBJ2-3	.	8	TRBV7-9
TGCGCCAGCAGCCAAGTAGCGACGGCATTTAACTATGGCTACACCTTC	CASSQVATAFNYGYTF	.	TRBJ1-2	.	16	TRBV4-1
TGTGCCAGCAGCTTAGAAGGACTAGCGGGAGGATTCCTCTACGAGCAGTACTTC	CASSLEGLAGGFLYEQYF	TRBD2	TRBJ2-7	.	18	TRBV11-2
TGTGCCAGCAGTCCATCGGCAGGGAATGAGCAGTTCTTC	CASSPSAGNEQFF	.	TRBJ2-1	.	13	TRBV27
TGCGCCAGCAGTGAGTCCGAAAGGGGGTATTCTTTCTTT	CASSESERGYSFF	.	TRBJ1-1	.	13	TRBV10-1
TGTGCCAGTACCGCACAGGGGGGATCACCCCTCCACTTT	CASTAQGGSPLHF	TRBD1	TRBJ1-6	.	13	TRBV19
TGTGCCAGCAGGAGCTTCACGGGATCAGACTATGGCTACACCTTC	CASRSFTGSDYGYTF	.	TRBJ1-2	.	15	TRBV6-4